This T cell receptor (beta chain) was observed in a study of neurological immune-mediated disorders. Notes on the study in general: No sharing of CDR3 amino acid sequences was observed among expanded clones across subjects, suggesting private repertoires in all groups.

The cDNA came from 5'RACE, which used 10-nucleotide random UMIs. TCRdb fed the 5' RACE reads into MiXCR, producing one record per CDR3 protein. This sample yields under 70,000 distinct CDR3 sequences, of which around 5.5% are seen a single time; roughly 2.8% belongs to the top ten. This CDR3 contains 15 residues. The germline V gene encodes CDR1 LGHNA and CDR2 YNFKEQ. The ends were cut back, 0 bases at V and 2 bases at J, with 11 bases in the middle. Many counts were recorded for this clonotype. What it binds is not known. This chain links TRBV4-2 with TRBJ2-7; a possible D gene is TRBD1 (5 bases). The sequence was collected from a woman in her 30s with multiple sclerosis. The sequencing sample was made of PBMCs. CDR3 in DNA: TGTGCCAGCAGCCAAGATAGTGGACAACCCTACGAGCAGTACTTC. It translates to CASSQDSGQPYEQYF.